Listed below are T cell receptor beta chains from one sample, sequenced in a study of blood T cell repertoires in COVID-19. Data came from immunoSEQ multiplex PCR; TCRdb stores just in-frame clones and leaves some out. The profile shows fewer than 200,000 clones, over 60% of them singletons. The sequenced sample was peripheral blood. These TCRs come from an older woman with acute or convalescent COVID-19. Each CDR3 is given with its conserved first and last residue. A D gene is named only where the DNA matches it firmly. Rows may omit the clone size; those that give it use once, few, many or a size class.

J gene	CDR3 length	D gene	clone size	V gene	CDR3 DNA	CDR3 protein
TRBJ1-1	16	.	.	TRBV5-5	TGTGCCAGCAGCTTGTCGCTTGCGGTTATGAACACTGAAGCTTTCTTT	CASSLSLAVMNTEAFF
TRBJ2-7	17	TRBD2	.	TRBV7-9	TGTGCCAGCAGCTTTTCCCTACTAGCGGGAAATAACTACGAGCAGTACTTC	CASSFSLLAGNNYEQYF
TRBJ1-1	13	.	.	TRBV5-4	TGTGCCAGCAGCTTTGGTATCGGCACTGAAGCTTTCTTT	CASSFGIGTEAFF
TRBJ2-2	14	.	.	TRBV19	TGTGCCAGTAGTATAAATGGGGGCCTCGGGGAGCTGTTTTTT	CASSINGGLGELFF
TRBJ2-7	14	.	.	TRBV6-6	TGTGCCAGCAGTTCATTCATCGGCTCCTACGAGCAGTACTTC	CASSSFIGSYEQYF
TRBJ2-2	16	TRBD1	.	TRBV11-3	TGTGCCAGCAGCCCAGGGGGCGGGCAGAACACCGGGGAGCTGTTTTTT	CASSPGGGQNTGELFF
TRBJ2-3	13	.	.	TRBV7-9	TGTGCCAGCAGCTTAGCGGCAACAGATACGCAGTATTTT	CASSLAATDTQYF
TRBJ1-5	14	TRBD1	.	TRBV28	TGTGCCAGCAGTTTTACAGGGGGAAATCAGCCCCAGCATTTT	CASSFTGGNQPQHF
TRBJ1-6	15	.	.	TRBV30	TGTGCCTGGACGGACATCCGACCGTCGAATTCACCCCTCCACTTT	CAWTDIRPSNSPLHF
TRBJ2-1	17	TRBD2	.	TRBV27	TGTGCCAGCACCACCAGTCTGGCTAGCGGGTACTACAATGAGCAGTTCTTC	CASTTSLASGYYNEQFF
TRBJ2-3	16	TRBD2	.	TRBV7-8	TGTGCCAGCAGCTTAGACCTAGCGGGAGCCGCAGATACGCAGTATTTT	CASSLDLAGAADTQYF
TRBJ1-1	11	.	few	TRBV6-1	TGTGCCAGCAGTGAGGCTCGTAAAGCTTTCTTT	CASSEARKAFF
TRBJ2-7	12	TRBD1	.	TRBV29-1	TGCAGCGTTGCCGACAGGGTCTACGAGCAGTACTTC	CSVADRVYEQYF
TRBJ2-1	15	.	.	TRBV5-6	TGTGCCAGCAGCCCCAGGTTTTCGAAAAACAATGAGCAGTTCTTC	CASSPRFSKNNEQFF
TRBJ2-2	14	TRBD2	few	TRBV2	TGTGCCAGCAAGGGACTACTGAACACCGGGGAGCTGTTTTTT	CASKGLLNTGELFF
TRBJ1-1	13	.	.	TRBV7-9	TGTGCCAGCAGCTCAACAGGGCACACTGAAGCTTTCTTT	CASSSTGHTEAFF
TRBJ1-1	16	TRBD1	.	TRBV7-9	TGTGCCAGCAGCCCGACGACAGGGGGCGGGAACACTGAAGCTTTCTTT	CASSPTTGGGNTEAFF
TRBJ2-1	17	.	.	TRBV9	TGTGCCAGCAGCGTAGCTCTTGCGTCCGTCTCCTACAATGAGCAGTTCTTC	CASSVALASVSYNEQFF
TRBJ1-1	15	TRBD1	.	TRBV10-3	TGTGCCATGAGAAAAACAGGGGGCGAGAACACTGAAGCTTTCTTT	CAMRKTGGENTEAFF
TRBJ2-6	15	.	.	TRBV5-8	TGTGCCAGCAGCAAAGCGGGTGCAGGGGCCAACGTCCTGACTTTC	CASSKAGAGANVLTF
TRBJ2-5	14	.	.	TRBV5-4	TGTGCCAGCAGCTTGCCGGGTACCAAAGAGACCCAGTACTTC	CASSLPGTKETQYF
TRBJ1-6	13	.	.	TRBV25-1	TGTGCCAGCGAGGGTTTTGGTTACTCACCCCTCCACTTT	CASEGFGYSPLHF
TRBJ2-5	17	.	.	TRBV24-1	TGTGCCACCAGTGATTTGTCCGACGGGACTCTGGGGGAGACCCAGTACTTC	CATSDLSDGTLGETQYF
TRBJ2-1	15	.	.	TRBV19	TGTGCCAGTTCCTTCGGAGGGAGGGGGGACAATGAGCAGTTCTTC	CASSFGGRGDNEQFF
TRBJ1-3	14	.	.	TRBV5-6	TGTGCCAGCGGAGACGGAGCCTCTGGAAACACCATATATTTT	CASGDGASGNTIYF
TRBJ2-2	17	.	.	TRBV7-3	TGTGCCAGCAGCTTATTCTCAGACAGCCGCTTCACCGGGGAGCTGTTTTTT	CASSLFSDSRFTGELFF
TRBJ2-5	15	TRBD2	.	TRBV27	TGTGCCAGCAGTGGACTAGAGACGTACCAAGAGACCCAGTACTTC	CASSGLETYQETQYF
TRBJ1-1	12	.	.	TRBV6-5	TGTGCCAGCAGAGAGGGGAACACTGAAGCTTTCTTT	CASREGNTEAFF
TRBJ2-1	16	TRBD2	.	TRBV19	TGTGCCAGTAGTATCTTTGCGGGAGTCCCCTACAATGAGCAGTTCTTC	CASSIFAGVPYNEQFF
TRBJ2-2	13	.	.	TRBV29-1	TGCAGCGTGGACAAAGGGAACACCGGGGAGCTGTTTTTT	CSVDKGNTGELFF
TRBJ1-2	13	.	.	TRBV5-4	TGTGCCAGCAGCTTGGACCGGAGTGGCGGCTACACCTTC	CASSLDRSGGYTF
TRBJ1-4	15	TRBD1	.	TRBV5-1	TGCGCCAGCAGCTTGGTTCCAGGGGGCGACGAAAAACTGTTTTTT	CASSLVPGGDEKLFF
TRBJ1-5	14	.	few	TRBV19	TGTGCCAGTAGTCATACCAGTCGCAATCAGCCCCAGCATTTT	CASSHTSRNQPQHF
TRBJ1-2	15	TRBD1	.	TRBV5-1	TGCGCCAGCAGCTTGTTAGTAGGACAGGGGGATGGCTACACCTTC	CASSLLVGQGDGYTF
TRBJ2-2	15	.	.	TRBV9	TGTGCCAGCGGCTTCAGCAGCGCGAACACCGGGGAGCTGTTTTTT	CASGFSSANTGELFF
TRBJ1-1	14	.	.	TRBV18	TGTGCCAGCTCACCACAGGAGAAGAACACTGAAGCTTTCTTT	CASSPQEKNTEAFF
TRBJ1-3	16	TRBD1	.	TRBV5-1	TGCGCCAGCAGCTCCAGCCTCCAGGGGGCGGGAAACACCATATATTTT	CASSSSLQGAGNTIYF
TRBJ2-1	20	.	.	TRBV5-1	TGCGCCAGCAGCCCCACCGGCCCGGGTAGACCGGGGAGGGGGTACAATGAGCAGTTCTTC	CASSPTGPGRPGRGYNEQFF
TRBJ1-5	14	TRBD1	.	TRBV3-1/TRBV3-2	TGTGCCAGCAGCCAACGGACAGGGGAACAGCCCCAGCATTTT	CASSQRTGEQPQHF
TRBJ2-1	12	.	.	TRBV5-1	TGCGCCAGCAGCGTCTCCGGGAATGAGCAGTTCTTC	CASSVSGNEQFF
TRBJ2-5	14	TRBD2	.	TRBV9	TGTGCCAGCAGCTTGCGGGAGGGCCGGGAGACCCAGTACTTC	CASSLREGRETQYF
TRBJ2-3	15	TRBD2	.	TRBV23-1	TGCGCCAGCAGCCGGACTAGCGGGAATAAGAATACGCAGTATTTT	CASSRTSGNKNTQYF
TRBJ1-1	12	.	.	TRBV12-3/TRBV12-4	TGTGCCAGCAGTGCGTCAAGAACTGAAGCTTTCTTT	CASSASRTEAFF
TRBJ2-1	19	.	.	TRBV21-1	TGTGCCAGCAGCAAACTCCCGGACAGGGGCGACCTCTCCTACAATGAGCAGTTCTTC	CASSKLPDRGDLSYNEQFF
TRBJ1-6	17	.	.	TRBV19	TGTGCCAGTACCCCAGAGGGAGCAGGCTCCTATAATTCACCCCTCCACTTT	CASTPEGAGSYNSPLHF
TRBJ2-3	16	.	.	TRBV2	TGTGCCAGCAGTACCGGGGACTCCTACCTCACAGATACGCAGTATTTT	CASSTGDSYLTDTQYF
TRBJ2-7	17	TRBD1	.	TRBV5-6	TGTGCCAGCAGCAATGTCCGGGACAGGGTTTTGGCCTACGAGCAGTACTTC	CASSNVRDRVLAYEQYF
TRBJ1-4	14	.	once	TRBV30	TGTGCCTGGAACCGGCCGCCAGGCGATGAAAAACTGTTTTTT	CAWNRPPGDEKLFF
TRBJ1-1	13	TRBD1	.	TRBV27	TGTGCCAGTTGGAGACAGGGGAACACTGAAGCTTTCTTT	CASWRQGNTEAFF
TRBJ2-3	17	TRBD1	.	TRBV7-2	TGTGCCAGCAGCTTAGGGTGGGGGACAGGGAGCACAGATACGCAGTATTTT	CASSLGWGTGSTDTQYF
TRBJ2-5	13	.	few	TRBV6-5	TGTGCCAGCTCTAGAGGGTTTGGGGAGACCCAGTACTTC	CASSRGFGETQYF
TRBJ2-1	17	TRBD2	few	TRBV7-2	TGTGCCAGCAGCTGGGCCCCGGGACTAGCGGGAGTGAATGAGCAGTTCTTC	CASSWAPGLAGVNEQFF